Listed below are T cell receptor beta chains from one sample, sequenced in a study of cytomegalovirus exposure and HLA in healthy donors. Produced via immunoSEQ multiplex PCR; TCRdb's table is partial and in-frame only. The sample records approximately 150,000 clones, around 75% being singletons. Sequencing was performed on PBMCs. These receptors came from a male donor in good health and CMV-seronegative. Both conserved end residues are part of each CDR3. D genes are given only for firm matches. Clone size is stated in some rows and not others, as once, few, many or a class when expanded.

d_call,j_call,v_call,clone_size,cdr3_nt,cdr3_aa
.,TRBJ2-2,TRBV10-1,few,TGCGCCAGCAGTCACAGGATCTTGGGGGAGCTGTTTTTT,CASSHRILGELFF
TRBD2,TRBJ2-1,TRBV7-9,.,TGTGCCAGCAGCCAGGGACTAGCGGGGGGCAATGAGCAGTTCTTC,CASSQGLAGGNEQFF
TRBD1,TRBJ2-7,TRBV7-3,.,TGTGCCAGCAGCTTAACGGGGACAGCATCCTACAAGCAGTACTTC,CASSLTGTASYKQYF
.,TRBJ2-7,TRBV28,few,TGTGCCAGCAGTTCCCCGGCCCAGGGGGGTTACGAGCAGTACTTC,CASSSPAQGGYEQYF
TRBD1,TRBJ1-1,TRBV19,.,TGTGCCAGTAGTCCCCGGACAGGGGCAAACACTGAAGCTTTCTTT,CASSPRTGANTEAFF
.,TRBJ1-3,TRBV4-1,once,TGCGCCAGCAGCCAAGATTTGGACACTTACTCTGGAAACACCATATATTTT,CASSQDLDTYSGNTIYF
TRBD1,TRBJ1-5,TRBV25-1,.,TGTGCCAGCAGTGAATCTGGACAGGGGGTTAATCAGCCCCAGCATTTT,CASSESGQGVNQPQHF
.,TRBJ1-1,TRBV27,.,TGTGCCAGCGGATTCAGGGGTATGAACACTGAAGCTTTCTTT,CASGFRGMNTEAFF
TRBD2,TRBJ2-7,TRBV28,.,TGTGCCAGCACTCCGGGGGGGGCCGAGCAGTACTTC,CASTPGGAEQYF
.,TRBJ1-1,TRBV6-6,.,TGTGCCAGCAGTTACTCGTCAGCGGGCACTGAAGCTTTCTTT,CASSYSSAGTEAFF
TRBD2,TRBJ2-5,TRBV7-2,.,TGTGCCAGCAGCTTAGTCCCAGCGGGAGCACAGACCCAGTACTTC,CASSLVPAGAQTQYF
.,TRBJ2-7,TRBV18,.,TGTGCCAGCTCATCTCGACAACCGAGCTCCTACGAGCAGTACTTC,CASSSRQPSSYEQYF